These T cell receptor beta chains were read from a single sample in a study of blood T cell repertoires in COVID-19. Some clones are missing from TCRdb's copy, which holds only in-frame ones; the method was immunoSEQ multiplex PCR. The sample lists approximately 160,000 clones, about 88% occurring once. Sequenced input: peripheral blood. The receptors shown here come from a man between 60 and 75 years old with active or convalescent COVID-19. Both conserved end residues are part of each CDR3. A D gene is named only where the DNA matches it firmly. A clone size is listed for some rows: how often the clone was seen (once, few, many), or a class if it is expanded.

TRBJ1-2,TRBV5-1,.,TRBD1,CASSLYGQGDGYTF,TGCGCCAGCAGCTTGTATGGACAGGGAGATGGCTACACCTTC
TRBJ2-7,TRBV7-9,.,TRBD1,CASSLAGGHLLYEQYF,TGTGCCAGCAGCTTAGCAGGGGGCCATCTCCTTTACGAGCAGTACTTC
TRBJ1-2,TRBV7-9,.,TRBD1,CASSLEAGGPLGYGYTF,TGTGCCAGCAGCTTAGAGGCAGGGGGTCCATTAGGCTATGGCTACACCTTC
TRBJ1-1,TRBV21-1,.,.,CASSKFPYGGMNTEAFF,TGTGCCAGCAGCAAATTCCCCTACGGGGGGATGAACACTGAAGCTTTCTTT
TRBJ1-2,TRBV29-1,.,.,CSVDVQANYGYTF,TGCAGCGTTGATGTCCAGGCCAACTATGGCTACACCTTC
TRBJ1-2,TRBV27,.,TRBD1,CASSPPAHLQGFPYGYTF,TGTGCCAGCAGTCCCCCGGCACACCTACAGGGGTTTCCCTATGGCTACACCTTC
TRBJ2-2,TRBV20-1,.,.,CSASSPRGGAGELFF,TGCAGTGCTAGTTCCCCTAGGGGTGGGGCCGGGGAGCTGTTTTTT
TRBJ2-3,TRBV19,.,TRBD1,CASSRAGQGANTQYF,TGTGCCAGTAGTCGGGCGGGACAGGGGGCGAATACGCAGTATTTT
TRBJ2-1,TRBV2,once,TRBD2,CASRKLAGLMGEQFF,TGTGCCAGCAGGAAACTAGCGGGGCTCATGGGTGAGCAGTTCTTC
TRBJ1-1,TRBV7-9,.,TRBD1,CASSLSRDRGLGTEAFF,TGTGCCAGCAGCTTGTCCCGGGACAGGGGGCTGGGCACTGAAGCTTTCTTT
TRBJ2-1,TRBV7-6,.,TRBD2,CASSLAGTSYNEQFF,TGTGCCAGCAGCTTAGCCGGGACTAGCTACAATGAGCAGTTCTTC
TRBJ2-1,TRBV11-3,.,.,CASSGRGTYNEQFF,TGTGCCAGCAGCGGTAGGGGCACCTACAATGAGCAGTTCTTC
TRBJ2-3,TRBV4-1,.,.,CASSQEGFPGQSTDTQYF,TGCGCCAGCAGCCAAGAGGGGTTTCCGGGACAAAGCACAGATACGCAGTATTTT
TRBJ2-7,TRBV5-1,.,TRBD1,CASSPGQGAFSEQYF,TGCGCCAGCAGCCCTGGACAGGGGGCTTTCTCCGAGCAGTACTTC
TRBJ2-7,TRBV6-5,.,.,CASRGGYEQYF,TGTGCCAGCAGGGGGGGCTACGAGCAGTACTTC
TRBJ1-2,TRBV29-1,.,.,CSVEGAGANNYGYTF,TGCAGCGTTGAAGGGGCAGGGGCGAACAACTATGGCTACACCTTC
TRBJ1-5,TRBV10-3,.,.,CAISESRENQPQHF,TGTGCCATCAGTGAGTCGAGGGAGAATCAGCCCCAGCATTTT
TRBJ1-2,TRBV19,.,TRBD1,CASSIPRQGMGGYTF,TGTGCCAGTTCTATCCCTCGACAGGGGATGGGTGGCTACACCTTC
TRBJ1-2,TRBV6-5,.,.,CASSYSTAGTYGYTF,TGTGCCAGCAGTTACTCCACCGCGGGGACCTATGGCTACACCTTC
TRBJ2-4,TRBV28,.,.,CASSRFTGTGRDIQYF,TGTGCCAGCAGTAGATTCACAGGGACGGGAAGAGACATTCAGTACTTC
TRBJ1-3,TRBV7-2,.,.,CASSFDRSSGNTIYF,TGTGCCAGCAGCTTCGATAGGAGCTCTGGAAACACCATATATTTT
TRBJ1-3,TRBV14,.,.,CASSQVRGNSGNTIYF,TGTGCCAGCAGCCAAGTTCGGGGTAACTCTGGAAACACCATATATTTT
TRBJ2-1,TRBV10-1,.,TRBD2,CASSPGRGYNEQFF,TGCGCCAGCAGTCCCGGGAGGGGCTACAATGAGCAGTTCTTC
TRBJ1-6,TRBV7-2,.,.,CASSAMRGSPLHF,TGTGCCAGCAGCGCTATGAGAGGGTCACCCCTCCACTTT
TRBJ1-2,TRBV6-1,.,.,CASSVIQGGEYNYGYTF,TGTGCCAGCAGTGTGATACAGGGTGGGGAGTATAACTATGGCTACACCTTC
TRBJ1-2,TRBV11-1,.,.,CASSSTLLFNYGYTF,TGTGCCAGCAGCTCGACTCTGTTATTCAACTATGGCTACACCTTC
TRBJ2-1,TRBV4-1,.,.,CASSPRSAATSSYNEQFF,TGCGCCAGCAGCCCAAGATCAGCAGCGACTAGCTCCTACAATGAGCAGTTCTTC
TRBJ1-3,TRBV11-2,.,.,CASSFIPGLSSGNTIYF,TGTGCCAGCAGCTTTATACCAGGGTTAAGCTCTGGAAACACCATATATTTT
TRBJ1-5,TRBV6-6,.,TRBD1,CASSLATGQGQPQHF,TGTGCCAGCAGCCTTGCGACAGGGCAAGGGCAGCCCCAGCATTTT
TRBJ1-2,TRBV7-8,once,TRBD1,CASSPQEDRAAHGYTF,TGTGCCAGCAGCCCACAAGAGGACAGGGCGGCCCATGGCTACACCTTC
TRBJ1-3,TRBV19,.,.,CASNWGLPDTIYF,TGTGCCAGTAATTGGGGACTCCCGGACACCATATATTTT
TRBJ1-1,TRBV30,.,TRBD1,CAWRGRGHTGTEAFF,TGTGCCTGGAGGGGCAGGGGGCATACCGGCACTGAAGCTTTCTTT
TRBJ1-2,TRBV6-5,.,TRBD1,CASSYGVFDRARGYTF,TGTGCCAGCAGTTACGGAGTTTTCGACAGGGCGCGCGGCTACACCTTC
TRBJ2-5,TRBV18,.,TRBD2,CASSPLLAGEGETQYF,TGTGCCAGCTCACCACTACTAGCGGGAGAAGGGGAGACCCAGTACTTC
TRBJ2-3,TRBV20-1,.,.,CSFLAPDTQYF,TGCAGTTTTTTAGCACCAGATACGCAGTATTTT
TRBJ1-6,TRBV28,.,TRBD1,CASSPPDREHSPLHF,TGTGCCAGCAGTCCCCCGGACAGGGAACATTCACCCCTCCACTTT
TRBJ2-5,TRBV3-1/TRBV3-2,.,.,CASSQAIETQYF,TGTGCCAGCAGCCAAGCCATCGAGACCCAGTACTTC
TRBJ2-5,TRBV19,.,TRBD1,CASSIDVGGVGDRQETQYF,TGTGCCAGTAGTATAGATGTAGGGGGTGTTGGGGACAGACAAGAGACCCAGTACTTC
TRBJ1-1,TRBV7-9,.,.,CASTRWAEAFF,TGTGCCAGCACCCGTTGGGCTGAAGCTTTTTTT
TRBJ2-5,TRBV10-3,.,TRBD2,CAISEGTSGQETQYF,TGTGCCATCAGTGAGGGGACTAGCGGGCAAGAGACCCAGTACTTC
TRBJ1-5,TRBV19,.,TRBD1,CASSIFQGAYSNQPQHF,TGTGCCAGTAGTATATTTCAGGGGGCTTATAGCAATCAGCCCCAGCATTTT
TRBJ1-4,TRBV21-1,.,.,CAIHQGRRCEKLFF,TGTGCCATCCACCAGGGGCGTCGATGCGAAAAACTGTTTTTT